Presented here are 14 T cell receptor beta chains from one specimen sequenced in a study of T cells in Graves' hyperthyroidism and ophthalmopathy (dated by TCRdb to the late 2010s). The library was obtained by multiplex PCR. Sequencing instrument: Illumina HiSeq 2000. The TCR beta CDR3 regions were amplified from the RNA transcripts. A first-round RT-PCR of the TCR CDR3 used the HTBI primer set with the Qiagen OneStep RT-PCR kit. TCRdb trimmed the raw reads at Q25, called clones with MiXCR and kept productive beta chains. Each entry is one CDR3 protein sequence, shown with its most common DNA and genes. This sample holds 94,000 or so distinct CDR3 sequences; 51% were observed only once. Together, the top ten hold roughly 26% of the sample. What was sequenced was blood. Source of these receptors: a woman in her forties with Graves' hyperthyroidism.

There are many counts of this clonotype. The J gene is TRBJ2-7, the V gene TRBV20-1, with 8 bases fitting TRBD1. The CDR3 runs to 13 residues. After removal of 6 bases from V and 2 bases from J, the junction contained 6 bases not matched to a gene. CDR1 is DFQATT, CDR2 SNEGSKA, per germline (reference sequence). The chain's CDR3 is CSAPGQGPYEQYF. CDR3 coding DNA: TGCAGTGCCCCAGGACAGGGCCCCTACGAGCAGTACTTC.

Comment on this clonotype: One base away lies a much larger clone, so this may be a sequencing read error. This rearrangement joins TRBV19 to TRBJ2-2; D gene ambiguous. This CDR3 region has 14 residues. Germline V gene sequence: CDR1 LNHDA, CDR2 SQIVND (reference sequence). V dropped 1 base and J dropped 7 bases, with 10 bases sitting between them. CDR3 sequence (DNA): TGTGCCAGTAGTATAGTATGGGCTGGCGGGGAGCTGTTTTTT. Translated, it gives CASSIVWAGGELFF.

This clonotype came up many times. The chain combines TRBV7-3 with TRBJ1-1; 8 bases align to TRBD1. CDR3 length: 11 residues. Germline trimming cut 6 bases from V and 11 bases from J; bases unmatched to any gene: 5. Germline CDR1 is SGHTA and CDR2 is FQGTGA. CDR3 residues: CASSSDRVAFF. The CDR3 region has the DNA TGTGCCAGCAGTTCGGACAGGGTGGCTTTCTTT.

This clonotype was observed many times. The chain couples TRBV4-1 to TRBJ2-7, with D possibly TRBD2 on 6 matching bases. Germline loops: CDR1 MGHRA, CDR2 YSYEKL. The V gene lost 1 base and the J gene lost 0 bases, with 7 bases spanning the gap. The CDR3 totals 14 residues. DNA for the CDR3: TGCGCCAGCAGCCAAGTCGGGAGCTCCTACGAGCAGTACTTC. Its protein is CASSQVGSSYEQYF.

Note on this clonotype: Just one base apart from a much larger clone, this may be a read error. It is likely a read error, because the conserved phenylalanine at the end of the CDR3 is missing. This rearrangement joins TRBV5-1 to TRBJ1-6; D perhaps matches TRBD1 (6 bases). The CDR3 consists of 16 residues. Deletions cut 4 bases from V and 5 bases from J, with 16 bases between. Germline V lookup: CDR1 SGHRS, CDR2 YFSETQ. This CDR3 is CASSPLGGANNSPLHS. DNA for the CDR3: TGCGCCAGCAGCCCTCTGGGGGGCGCAAATAATTCACCCCTCCACTCT.

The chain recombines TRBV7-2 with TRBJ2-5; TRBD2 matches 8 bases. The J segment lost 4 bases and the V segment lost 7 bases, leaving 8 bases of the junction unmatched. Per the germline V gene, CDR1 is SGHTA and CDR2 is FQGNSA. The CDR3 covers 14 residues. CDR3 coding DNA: TGTGCCAGCACCCGGGGGGGGCCGGGAGAGACCCAGTACTTC. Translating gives CASTRGGPGETQYF.

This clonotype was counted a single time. The CDR3 is CASSLSRDRGLAEAFF. The CDR3 DNA reads TGTGCCAGCAGTTTATCTCGGGACAGGGGACTCGCTGAAGCTTTCTTT. The chain combines TRBV7-3 with TRBJ1-1; 10 positions agree with TRBD1. V lost 6 bases to trimming and J lost 6 bases; unmatched junction nucleotides: 13. Germline CDR1 and CDR2: SGHTA and FQGTGA. The CDR3 covers 16 residues.

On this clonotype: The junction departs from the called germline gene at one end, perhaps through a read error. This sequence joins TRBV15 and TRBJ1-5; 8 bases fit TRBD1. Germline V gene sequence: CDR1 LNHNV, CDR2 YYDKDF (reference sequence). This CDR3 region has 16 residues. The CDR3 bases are TGTGCCACCAGCCCTCAAGCGACAGGGGCAGGGCAGCCCCTGCATTTT. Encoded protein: CATSPQATGAGQPLHF.

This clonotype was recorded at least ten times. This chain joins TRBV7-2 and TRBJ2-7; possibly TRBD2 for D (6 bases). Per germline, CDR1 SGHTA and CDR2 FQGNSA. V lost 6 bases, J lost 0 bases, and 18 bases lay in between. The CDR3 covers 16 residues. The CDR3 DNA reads TGTGCCAGCAGATCTTTTGCGGGACGCAGCTCCTACGAGCAGTACTTC. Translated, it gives CASRSFAGRSSYEQYF.

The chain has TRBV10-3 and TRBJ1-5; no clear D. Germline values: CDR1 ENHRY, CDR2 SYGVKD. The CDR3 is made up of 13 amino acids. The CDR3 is CAIRGPGNQPQHF. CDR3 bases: TGTGCTATCCGAGGCCCTGGCAATCAGCCCCAGCATTTT.

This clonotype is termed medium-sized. The CDR3 DNA is TGTGCCAGCAGCGTAGGGGCAGGGCCTAACTATGGCTACACCTTC. It encodes CASSVGAGPNYGYTF. V usage is TRBV7-3 and J usage is TRBJ1-2; D is perhaps TRBD1 (5 bases). The length of the CDR3 is 15 residues. The ends were cut back, 5 bases at V and 0 bases at J, with 13 bases in the middle. Germline V gene sequence: CDR1 SGHTA, CDR2 FQGTGA.

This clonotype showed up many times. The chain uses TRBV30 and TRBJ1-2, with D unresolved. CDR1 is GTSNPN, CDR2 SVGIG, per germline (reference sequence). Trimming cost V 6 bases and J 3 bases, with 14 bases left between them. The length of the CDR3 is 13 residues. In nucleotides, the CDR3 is TGTGCCTGCTATCGCAGGCTAGACTATGGCTACACCTTC. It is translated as CACYRRLDYGYTF.

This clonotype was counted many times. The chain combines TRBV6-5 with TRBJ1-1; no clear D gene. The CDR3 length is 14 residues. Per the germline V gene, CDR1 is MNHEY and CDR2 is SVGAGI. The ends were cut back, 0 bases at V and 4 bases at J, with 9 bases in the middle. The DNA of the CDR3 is TGTGCCAGCAGTTACTCGGGGTACGGCACTGAAGCTTTCTTT. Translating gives CASSYSGYGTEAFF.

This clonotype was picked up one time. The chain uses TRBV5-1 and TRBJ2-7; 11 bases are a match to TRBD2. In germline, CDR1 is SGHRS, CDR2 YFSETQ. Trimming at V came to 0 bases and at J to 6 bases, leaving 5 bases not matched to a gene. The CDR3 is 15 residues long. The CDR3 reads CASSLVAGGVGEQYF. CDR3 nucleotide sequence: TGCGCCAGCAGCTTGGTAGCGGGAGGGGTGGGCGAGCAGTACTTC.